This is a list of T cell receptor beta chains from one sample in a study of cytomegalovirus exposure and HLA in healthy donors. Repertoires were generated with immunoSEQ multiplex PCR, while TCRdb's copy carries only in-frame clones and drops some. In the table there are roughly 200,000 clones, more than 65% of which are singletons. Sequences were obtained from PBMCs. Source of these receptors: a man in his late teens or twenties in good health and CMV-seronegative. Each CDR3 is given with its conserved first and last residue. A D gene is named only where the DNA matches it firmly. Only some rows state a clone size, as once, few, many or a class for expanded clones.

v_call	j_call	d_call	clone_size	cdr3_nt	cdr3_aa
TRBV6-1	TRBJ1-1	.	few	TGTGCCAGCCTAAACCTACGCGGTATCACTGAAGCTTTCTTT	CASLNLRGITEAFF
TRBV29-1	TRBJ2-7	TRBD1	.	TGCAGCGTTAGCACCCCCGGGACAGACTACGAGCAGTACTTC	CSVSTPGTDYEQYF
TRBV9	TRBJ2-7	TRBD2	few	TGTGCCAGCAGCGTAGGGGATAGCGGGTCCTACGAGCAGTACTTC	CASSVGDSGSYEQYF
TRBV9	TRBJ2-4	.	.	TGTGCCAGCAGCGTAGCCGGTTTAGCCAAAAACATTCAGTACTTC	CASSVAGLAKNIQYF
TRBV9	TRBJ1-2	TRBD1	.	TGTGCCAGCTTCCGGGACAGGAACCTATTTGGCGGCTACACCTTC	CASFRDRNLFGGYTF
TRBV27	TRBJ1-2	TRBD1	.	TGTGCCAGCAGTCCATCGGGACAGGGCGTGAGGTACACCTTC	CASSPSGQGVRYTF
TRBV5-1	TRBJ2-3	.	few	TGCGCCAGCGCCACACCGACTGGCGCCCCCGGGGATACGCAGTATTTT	CASATPTGAPGDTQYF
TRBV5-8	TRBJ2-1	.	.	TGTGCCAGCAGGGCTACAGGTTACAATGAGCAGTTCTTC	CASRATGYNEQFF
TRBV27	TRBJ1-5	.	.	TGTGCCAGCAGCCCAGGGTTGAGACAGCCCCAGCATTTT	CASSPGLRQPQHF
TRBV30	TRBJ2-7	TRBD1	.	TGTGCCTGGACCCCCCTCGACAGGGACTCCTACGAGCAGTACTTC	CAWTPLDRDSYEQYF
TRBV2	TRBJ2-2	.	.	TGTGCCAGCAGCCGACAGCCCACCGGGGAGCTGTTTTTT	CASSRQPTGELFF